These 14 T cell receptor beta chains were sequenced from one sample in a study of identical twins. TCRdb recomputed calls from the 5' RACE reads with MiXCR, one row per CDR3 protein. The sample holds around 510,000 distinct CDR3 sequences, 14% seen once. These data were also reused for a study on yellow fever vaccine responses in identical twins.

The sample consisted of CD4+ T cells sorted from blood. Receptors originate from a young woman in good health.

This clonotype was recorded a few times. CDR3 sequence (DNA): TGTGCCAGCAGCAACAAAACCCACACGACCTACGAGCAGTACTTC. Its protein product is CASSNKTHTTYEQYF. The rearrangement links TRBV21-1 to TRBJ2-7. TRBV21-1 is designated a pseudogene. The CDR3 contains 15 residues.

The chain couples TRBV11-2 to TRBJ2-6; weak D call: TRBD1 (6 bases). Deletions cut 1 base from V and 2 bases from J, with 15 bases between. The CDR3 has 18 residues. Germline V lookup: CDR1 SGHAT, CDR2 FQNNGV. CDR3 DNA sequence: TGTGCCAGCAGCTTAGGAACTGGGGGCGGGCCTGGGGCCAACGTCCTGACTTTC. It translates to CASSLGTGGGPGANVLTF. Combining the CDR3 with reference TRBV11-2 and TRBJ2-6 gives the whole variable domain EAGVAQSPRYKIIEKRQSVAFWCNPISGHATLYWYQQILGQGPKLLIQFQNNGVVDDSQLPKDRFSAERLKGVDSTLKIQPAKLEDSAVYLCASSLGTGGGPGANVLTFGAGSRLTVL.

Regarding this clonotype: Its ends do not fully match the called genes, so a read error is possible. This sequence joins TRBV3-1 and TRBJ1-1; TRBD1 aligns across 7 bases. Per germline, CDR1 LGHDT and CDR2 YNNKEL (reference sequence). The CDR3 is 13 amino acids. The DNA for the CDR3 is TGTGCCAGCAGTCAAGGGGGCGGCACTGAAGCTTTCTTT. This encodes CASSQGGGTEAFF. The complete variable domain, with remaining parts taken from reference TRBV3-1 and TRBJ1-1, reads DTAVSQTPKYLVTQMGNDKSIKCEQNLGHDTMYWYKQDSKKFLKIMFSYNNKELIINETVPNRFSPKSPDKAHLNLHINSLELGDSAVYFCASSQGGGTEAFFGQGTRLTVV.

The V call is TRBV29-1, the J call TRBJ2-2; D could derive from TRBD1 or TRBD2 (5 bases each). The CDR3 totals 14 residues. CDR1 is SQVTM, CDR2 ANQGSEA, per germline. The V end was cut by 4 bases, the J end by 3 bases, with 12 bases between. The CDR3 region has the DNA TGCAGCGTTGTTGAGGGGCATGACACCGGGGAGCTGTTTTTT. It translates to CSVVEGHDTGELFF.

This clonotype occurred a few times. V usage is TRBV2 and J usage is TRBJ2-3, with D unresolved. Germline assignment: CDR1 SNHLY and CDR2 FYNNEI. Trimming left V 3 bases short and J 8 bases short, with 12 bases between. The CDR3 is 13 residues long. The CDR3 sequence is CASSEWVAATQYF. The CDR3 region has the DNA TGTGCCAGCAGTGAGTGGGTCGCGGCTACGCAGTATTTT.

This clonotype came up a few times. V is TRBV24-1 and J is TRBJ2-1; 10 nucleotides line up with TRBD1. The length of the CDR3 is 16 residues. The V gene's germline CDR1 is KGHDR and CDR2 SFDVKD. With 7 bases clipped from V and 3 bases from J, the junction kept 8 bases outside the gene matches. The CDR3 loop is CATSEDRGRLYNEQFF. The CDR3 nucleotides read TGTGCCACCAGCGAAGACAGGGGGCGCCTCTACAATGAGCAGTTCTTC.

V is TRBV12-3 or TRBV12-4 and J is TRBJ2-3, with TRBD2 matching 10 bases. The J segment lost 11 bases and the V segment lost 4 bases, leaving 18 bases of the junction unmatched. This CDR3 is 17 amino acids long. The CDR3 sequence: CASSSISTASGRRMQYF. CDR3 bases: TGTGCCAGCAGTTCTATATCGACGGCTAGCGGGAGACGGATGCAGTATTTT.

Only a few counts were recorded for this clonotype. This chain joins TRBV6-4 and TRBJ2-1, with D possibly matching TRBD2 (6 bases). The CDR3 runs 15 residues. V lost 3 bases, J lost 5 bases, and 14 bases lay in between. The V gene's germline CDR1 is MRHNA and CDR2 SNTAGT. The CDR3 nucleotides are TGTGCCAGCAGTGAGGGGGGAGGCCCGAACAATGAGCAGTTCTTC. Translated: CASSEGGGPNNEQFF.

This clonotype was picked up a small number of times. V usage is TRBV29-1 and J usage is TRBJ1-1, with D unclear. The length of the CDR3 is 11 residues. Germline assignment: CDR1 SQVTM and CDR2 ANQGSEA. V lost 5 bases, J lost 1 base, and 5 bases lay in between. CDR3 protein: CSVQANTEAFF. In DNA, the CDR3 is TGCAGCGTTCAGGCGAACACTGAAGCTTTCTTT.

The J gene is TRBJ2-1, the V gene TRBV6-1, with 9 nucleotides matching TRBD2. CDR1 MNHNS and CDR2 SASEGT come from the germline V gene. Germline trimming cut 7 bases from V and 4 bases from J; bases unmatched to any gene: 8. The CDR3 has 15 amino acids. CDR3 loop: CASIQTSGPYNEQFF. For the CDR3, the DNA is TGTGCCAGCATCCAGACTAGCGGCCCATACAATGAGCAGTTCTTC.

The chain is built from TRBV7-8 and TRBJ1-1; 7 nucleotides line up with TRBD1. CDR1 and CDR2 (germline): SGHVS, FQNEAQ. The CDR3 totals 18 residues. V lost 2 bases and J lost 0; bases outside the gene matches: 12. The CDR3 protein is CASSLSFTGEYMNTEAFF. The DNA for the CDR3 is TGTGCCAGCAGCTTAAGTTTCACAGGGGAATACATGAACACTGAAGCTTTCTTT.

This clonotype was detected many times. The chain uses TRBV7-8 and TRBJ2-5, with D tentatively TRBD2 (5 bases). This CDR3 contains 12 residues. V was trimmed by 4 bases and J by 5 bases, leaving 8 bases between them. From germline, CDR1 is SGHVS and CDR2 FQNEAQ. The chain's CDR3 is CASSSIAETQYF. The CDR3 DNA follows: TGTGCCAGCAGCTCAATAGCGGAGACCCAGTACTTC.

This clonotype has just a few counts. V gene TRBV7-2 combines with J gene TRBJ2-1; TRBD1 agrees at 9 bases. Germline V gives CDR1 SGHTA, CDR2 FQGNSA. This CDR3 region has 16 residues. Losses at the gene ends were 1 base for V and 8 bases for J; bases not matched to a gene: 9. The CDR3 nucleotides read TGTGCCAGCAGCTTAGTGACAGGGGGGCGTGGATATGAGCAGTTCTTC. It translates to CASSLVTGGRGYEQFF.

This clonotype was counted between two and nine times. The V call is TRBV25-1, the J call TRBJ2-6; D gene ambiguous. Germline V gene sequence: CDR1 MGHDK, CDR2 SYGVNS. V lost 0 bases to trimming and J lost 2 bases, with 8 bases between them. The CDR3 extends over 16 amino acids. CDR3 in DNA: TGTGCCAGCAGTGAATATCTCACAGCTGGGGCCAACGTCCTGACTTTC. The encoded protein is CASSEYLTAGANVLTF. Full variable domain (outside the CDR3, taken from reference TRBV25-1 and TRBJ2-6): EADIYQTPRYLVIGTGKKITLECSQTMGHDKMYWYQQDPGMELHLIHYSYGVNSTEKGDLSSESTVSRIRTEHFPLTLESARPSHTSQYLCASSEYLTAGANVLTFGAGSRLTVL.